This T cell receptor (beta chain) was captured in a study of T cell changes during pregnancy in multiple sclerosis. A single count supports this clone. Data came from immunoSEQ multiplex PCR; TCRdb stores just in-frame clones and leaves some out. The sample records 60,000 to 70,000 clones, approximately 93% being singletons. This CDR3 has 14 residues. CDR1 is SGHRS, CDR2 YFSETQ, per germline. V was clipped by 2 bases and J by 0 bases, with 9 bases between them. This receptor was taken from a female donor with multiple sclerosis, enrolled in a pregnancy study. The rearrangement links TRBV5-1 to TRBJ2-7; the D gene is possibly TRBD2 (5 bases). The sequenced sample was peripheral blood, obtained in the second trimester of pregnancy. CDR3 in DNA: TGCGCCAGCAGCTTTAGCGAACCCTCCTACGAGCAGTACTTC. It is translated as CASSFSEPSYEQYF.